The rows below give T cell receptor beta chains drawn from one sample of a study of T cell repertoires in cytomegalovirus infection. TCRdb called the reads again in MiXCR, with one record for every CDR3 protein. The repertoire holds approximately 260,000 distinct CDR3 sequences, with approximately 17% as singletons. The sequenced material came from CD8+ T cells from PBMCs. These receptors were obtained from a human donor in good health (CMV status not recorded). Some clones in this sample may be carry-over from other donors' samples. The CDR3 runs from the conserved cysteine through the conserved F or W. D genes are given only for firm matches. Expanded clones get a size class; other rows say once, few or many, or leave the size out.

D | J | V | size | length | CDR3 | DNA
- | TRBJ2-1 | TRBV7-2 | many | 18 | CASSSGVKTGGSYNEQFF | TGTGCCAGCAGCTCCGGCGTCAAAACTGGGGGCTCCTACAATGAGCAGTTCTTC
- | TRBJ1-1 | TRBV6-2/TRBV6-3 | many | 13 | CASWDRGDTEAFF | TGTGCCAGCTGGGACCGAGGGGACACTGAAGCTTTCTTT
- | TRBJ1-3 | TRBV29-1 | - | 13 | CSVQQGGRNTIYF | TGCAGCGTTCAACAGGGTGGAAGAAACACCATATATTTT
- | TRBJ2-3 | TRBV11-2 | few | 15 | CASSLEFRDTDTQYF | TGTGCCAGCAGCTTAGAGTTCAGGGACACAGATACGCAGTATTTT
- | TRBJ2-7 | TRBV6-5 | many | 13 | CASSYSGVYEQYF | TGTGCCAGCAGTTACTCGGGGGTTTACGAGCAGTACTTC
- | TRBJ1-2 | TRBV2 | few | 13 | CATTSGGFYGYTF | TGTGCCACGACGTCGGGAGGGTTCTATGGCTACACCTTC
TRBD1 | TRBJ2-5 | TRBV5-4 | - | 15 | CASRTTGGRQETQYF | TGTGCCAGCAGAACTACAGGGGGTCGCCAAGAGACCCAGTACTTC
TRBD2 | TRBJ2-3 | TRBV5-6 | many | 19 | CASSSLVASGGVRTDTQYF | TGTGCCAGCAGCTCCCTAGTGGCTAGCGGGGGGGTCCGCACAGATACGCAGTATTTT
TRBD2 | TRBJ2-3 | TRBV7-2 | many | 15 | CASSHPTAGDDTQYF | TGTGCCAGCAGCCACCCAACAGCGGGGGATGATACGCAGTATTTT
- | TRBJ1-2 | TRBV6-6 | - | 13 | CASTDTEGPGYTF | TGTGCCAGCACCGACACAGAGGGACCTGGCTACACCTTC
- | TRBJ2-3 | TRBV6-8 | few | 17 | CASSPHGNVSSTDTQYF | TGTGCCAGCAGTCCCCACGGAAATGTGTCTAGCACAGATACGCAGTATTTT
TRBD2 | TRBJ2-1 | TRBV7-9 | - | 16 | CASSLVAGGPLGKQFF | TGTGCCAGCAGCTTGGTAGCGGGGGGGCCGCTTGGGAAGCAGTTCTTC
- | TRBJ1-1 | TRBV20-1 | - | 14 | CSARSQFMNTEAFF | TGCAGTGCTAGATCCCAGTTCATGAACACTGAAGCTTTCTTT
- | TRBJ2-2 | TRBV7-8 | many | 13 | CASSFGSPGELFF | TGTGCCAGCAGCTTTGGAAGTCCCGGGGAGCTGTTTTTT
TRBD1 | TRBJ2-7 | TRBV12-3/TRBV12-4 | - | 14 | CASSMGQGTYEQYF | TGTGCCAGCAGTATGGGACAGGGAACCTACGAGCAGTACTTC
- | TRBJ2-2 | TRBV7-9 | few | 17 | CASSLAFRLENTGELFF | TGTGCCAGCAGCTTAGCGTTCCGATTGGAGAACACCGGGGAGCTGTTTTTT
- | TRBJ1-5 | TRBV5-6 | - | 14 | CASSLLNGNQPQHF | TGTGCCAGCAGCTTGCTAAACGGGAATCAGCCCCAGCATTTT
- | TRBJ1-6 | TRBV7-6 | many | 15 | CASSPESGFNSPLHF | TGTGCCAGCAGCCCGGAAAGCGGGTTTAATTCACCCCTCCACTTT
- | TRBJ1-6 | TRBV7-8 | many | 15 | CASSLGGAFVSPLHF | TGTGCCAGCAGCTTAGGGGGGGCGTTTGTTTCACCCCTCCACTTT
TRBD2 | TRBJ2-1 | TRBV7-2 | many | 14 | CASSLVGGDNEQFF | TGTGCCAGCAGCTTAGTTGGGGGGGACAATGAGCAGTTCTTC
TRBD2 | TRBJ2-1 | TRBV7-2 | medium-sized | 14 | CASSLRGGYNEQFF | TGTGCCAGCAGCTTGCGGGGGGGCTACAATGAGCAGTTCTTC
TRBD1 | TRBJ1-5 | TRBV10-3 | - | 15 | CAISERTGRGQPQHF | TGTGCCATCAGTGAGCGGACAGGGCGGGGGCAGCCCCAGCATTTT
- | TRBJ1-2 | TRBV7-6 | many | 14 | CASSQEVSGQGYTF | TGTGCCAGCAGCCAAGAGGTTTCAGGGCAAGGCTACACCTTC
- | TRBJ1-1 | TRBV4-2 | - | 15 | CASSQGASGVTEAFF | TGTGCCAGCAGCCAAGGGGCCTCAGGGGTCACTGAAGCTTTCTTT
TRBD1 | TRBJ2-1 | TRBV28 | few | 16 | CASSLLGQVDYNEQFF | TGTGCCAGCAGTTTATTAGGACAGGTAGACTACAATGAGCAGTTCTTC
TRBD1 | TRBJ1-1 | TRBV7-9 | many | 15 | CASSLGTGGATEAFF | TGTGCCAGCAGCTTAGGGACAGGGGGCGCGACTGAAGCTTTCTTT
- | TRBJ2-1 | TRBV28 | - | 15 | CASSSLGTFENEQFF | TGTGCCAGCAGTTCGCTCGGGACTTTTGAGAATGAGCAGTTCTTC
- | TRBJ1-5 | TRBV7-3 | - | 15 | CASSSLPWSNQPQHF | TGTGCCAGCAGCTCACTGCCCTGGAGCAATCAGCCCCAGCATTTT
- | TRBJ1-5 | TRBV20-1 | - | 13 | CSAPGGIGQPQHF | TGCAGTGCTCCCGGTGGGATCGGTCAGCCCCAGCATTTT
- | TRBJ1-1 | TRBV19 | - | 15 | CASGKSKGWNTEAFF | TGTGCCAGCGGGAAGAGCAAGGGCTGGAACACTGAAGCTTTCTTT
TRBD1 | TRBJ1-1 | TRBV6-2/TRBV6-3 | many | 16 | CASSFGGQGLNTEAFF | TGTGCCAGCAGTTTCGGGGGACAGGGGTTGAACACTGAAGCTTTCTTT
- | TRBJ1-1 | TRBV29-1 | few | 12 | CSVEESSTEAFF | TGCAGCGTTGAAGAATCGAGCACTGAAGCTTTCTTT
- | TRBJ2-1 | TRBV9 | - | 15 | CASSVYGRGGNEQFF | TGTGCCAGCAGCGTATATGGCAGGGGCGGTAATGAGCAGTTCTTC
- | TRBJ1-1 | TRBV29-1 | - | 16 | CSVAGRLGVSNTEAFF | TGCAGCGTTGCCGGCAGGTTGGGTGTTTCGAACACTGAAGCTTTCTTT
- | TRBJ1-5 | TRBV28 | many | 17 | CASRKTAGVHSNQPQHF | TGTGCCAGCAGGAAAACAGCGGGGGTCCATAGCAATCAGCCCCAGCATTTT
TRBD2 | TRBJ2-1 | TRBV6-8 | - | 14 | CASIRLAGDNEQFF | TGTGCCAGCATCAGACTAGCGGGGGACAATGAGCAGTTCTTC
- | TRBJ1-5 | TRBV7-8 | many | 14 | CASSLEDSNQPQHF | TGTGCCAGCAGCTTAGAGGATAGCAATCAGCCCCAGCATTTT
- | TRBJ1-1 | TRBV4-2 | - | 13 | CASSHTGLPEAFF | TGTGCCAGCAGCCATACGGGGCTGCCCGAAGCTTTCTTT
- | TRBJ2-1 | TRBV11-2 | many | 14 | CASSLAPVTTEQFF | TGTGCCAGCAGCTTAGCCCCGGTCACTACTGAGCAGTTCTTC
- | TRBJ2-3 | TRBV11-2 | many | 12 | CASSLSPHTQYF | TGTGCCAGCAGCTTATCTCCTCATACGCAGTATTTT
- | TRBJ2-7 | TRBV28 | - | 13 | CASSRGQIYEQYF | TGTGCCAGCAGCCGCGGACAGATCTACGAGCAGTACTTC